At least ten counts were recorded for the clone carrying this TCR beta chain. Patients with uncontrolled infections, other autoimmune diseases, pregnancy or lactation were excluded. PBMCs were sourced from around 10 ml fresh peripheral blood. The investigators amplified TCR beta CDR3 regions from RNA transcripts. An initial round of RT-PCR targeting the TCR CDR3 relied on the HTBI primer set. TCRdb reanalysed the multiplex PCR reads using MiXCR and keeps one entry per CDR3 protein. The sample consists of about 560,000 distinct CDR3 sequences, about 14% of them appearing once. V lost 2 bases and J lost 4, with 8 bases in between. The CDR3 is 13 residues long. CDR1 and CDR2 from the germline V gene are SGHNT and YENEEA. This entry is derived from a study of T cells in Graves' hyperthyroidism and ophthalmopathy.

Material: blood. The chain couples TRBV11-3 to TRBJ1-2; D gene ambiguous. The sequence came from a middle-aged woman with Graves' hyperthyroidism. CDR3 sequence: CASSLTPLYGYTF. CDR3 in DNA: TGTGCCAGCAGCTTAACACCGCTCTATGGCTACACCTTC.